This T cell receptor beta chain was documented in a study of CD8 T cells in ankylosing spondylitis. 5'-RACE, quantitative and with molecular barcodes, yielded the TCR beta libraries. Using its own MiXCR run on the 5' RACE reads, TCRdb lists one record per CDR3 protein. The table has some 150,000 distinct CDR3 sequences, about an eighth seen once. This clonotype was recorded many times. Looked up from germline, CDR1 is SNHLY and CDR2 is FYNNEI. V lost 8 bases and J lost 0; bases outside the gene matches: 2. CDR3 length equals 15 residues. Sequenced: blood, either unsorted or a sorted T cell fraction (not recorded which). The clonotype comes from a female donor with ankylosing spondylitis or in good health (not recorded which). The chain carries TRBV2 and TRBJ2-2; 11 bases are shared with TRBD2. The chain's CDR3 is CASLAGGANTGELFF. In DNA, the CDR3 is TGTGCCAGCCTAGCGGGAGGCGCGAACACCGGGGAGCTGTTTTTT.